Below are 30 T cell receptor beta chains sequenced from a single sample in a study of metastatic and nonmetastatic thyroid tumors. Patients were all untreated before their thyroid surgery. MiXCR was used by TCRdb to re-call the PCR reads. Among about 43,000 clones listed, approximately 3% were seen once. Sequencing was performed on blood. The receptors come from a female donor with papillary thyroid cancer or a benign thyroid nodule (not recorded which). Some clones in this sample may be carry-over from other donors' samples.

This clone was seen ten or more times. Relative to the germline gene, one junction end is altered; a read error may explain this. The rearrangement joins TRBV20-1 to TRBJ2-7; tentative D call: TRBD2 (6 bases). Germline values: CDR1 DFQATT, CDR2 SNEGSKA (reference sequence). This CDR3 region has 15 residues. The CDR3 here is CSASFPGAPGTSTIF. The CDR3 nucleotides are TGCAGTGCTAGTTTTCCGGGAGCCCCGGGTACGAGCACAATCTTC.

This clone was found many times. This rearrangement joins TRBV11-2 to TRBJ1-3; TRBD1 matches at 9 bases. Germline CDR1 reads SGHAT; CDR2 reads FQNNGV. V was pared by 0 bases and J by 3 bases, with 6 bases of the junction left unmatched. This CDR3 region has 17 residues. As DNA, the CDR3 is TGTGCCAGCAGCTTAGATGGGACAGGGTCATTTGGAAACACCATATATTTT. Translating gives CASSLDGTGSFGNTIYF.

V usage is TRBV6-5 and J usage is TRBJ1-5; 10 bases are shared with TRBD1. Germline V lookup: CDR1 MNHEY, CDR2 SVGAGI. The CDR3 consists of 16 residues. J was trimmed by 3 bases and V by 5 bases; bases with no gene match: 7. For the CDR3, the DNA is TGTGCCAGCAGTGCCGGGACAGGGGCCTTCAATCAGCCCCAGCATTTT. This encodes CASSAGTGAFNQPQHF.

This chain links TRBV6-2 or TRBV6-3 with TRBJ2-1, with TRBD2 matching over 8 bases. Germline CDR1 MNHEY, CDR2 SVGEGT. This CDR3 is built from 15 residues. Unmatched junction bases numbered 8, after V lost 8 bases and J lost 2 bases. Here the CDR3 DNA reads TGTGCCAGCTCTAGCGGGCCCCCGACCTACAATGAGCAGTTCTTC. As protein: CASSSGPPTYNEQFF.

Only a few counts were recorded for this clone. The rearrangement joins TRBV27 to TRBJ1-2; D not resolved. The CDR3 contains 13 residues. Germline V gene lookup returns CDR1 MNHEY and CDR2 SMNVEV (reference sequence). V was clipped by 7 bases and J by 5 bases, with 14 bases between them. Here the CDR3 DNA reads TGTGCCAGCATCCCGAAGACGGATTATGGCTACACCTTC. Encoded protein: CASIPKTDYGYTF.

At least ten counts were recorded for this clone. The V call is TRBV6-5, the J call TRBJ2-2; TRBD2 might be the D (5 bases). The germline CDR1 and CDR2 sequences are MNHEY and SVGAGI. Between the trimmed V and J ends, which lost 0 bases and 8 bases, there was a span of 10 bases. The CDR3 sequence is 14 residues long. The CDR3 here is CASSYSGGRGELFF. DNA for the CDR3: TGTGCCAGCAGTTACTCTGGAGGCAGGGGGGAGCTGTTTTTT.

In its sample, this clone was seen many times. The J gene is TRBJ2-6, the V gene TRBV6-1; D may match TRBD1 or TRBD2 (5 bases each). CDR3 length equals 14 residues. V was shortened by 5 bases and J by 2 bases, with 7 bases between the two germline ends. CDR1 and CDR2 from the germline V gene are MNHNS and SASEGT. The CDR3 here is CASSLGAGANVLTF. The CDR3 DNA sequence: TGTGCCAGCAGTTTGGGGGCTGGGGCCAACGTCCTGACTTTC.

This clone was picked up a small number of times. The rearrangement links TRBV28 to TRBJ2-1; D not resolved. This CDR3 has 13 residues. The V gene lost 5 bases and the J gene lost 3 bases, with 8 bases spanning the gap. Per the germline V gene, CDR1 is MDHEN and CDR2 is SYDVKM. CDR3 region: CASSDLSYNEQFF. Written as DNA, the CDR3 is TGTGCCAGCAGTGACCTTAGCTACAATGAGCAGTTCTTC.

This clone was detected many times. CDR3 protein: CAIRMGQGGELQETQYF. As DNA, the CDR3 is TGTGCCATCAGGATGGGACAGGGAGGAGAACTCCAAGAGACCCAGTACTTC. V gene TRBV10-3 combines with J gene TRBJ2-5, with 9 bases matching TRBD1. The germline V gene encodes CDR1 ENHRY and CDR2 SYGVKD. This CDR3 region has 17 residues. V was clipped by 6 bases and J by 1 base; unmatched bases: 12.

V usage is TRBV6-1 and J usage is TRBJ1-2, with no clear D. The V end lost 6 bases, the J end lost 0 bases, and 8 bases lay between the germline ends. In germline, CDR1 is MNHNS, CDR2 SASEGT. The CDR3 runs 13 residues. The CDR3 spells CASRQGANYGYTF. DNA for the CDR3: TGTGCCAGCAGACAAGGAGCTAACTATGGCTACACCTTC.

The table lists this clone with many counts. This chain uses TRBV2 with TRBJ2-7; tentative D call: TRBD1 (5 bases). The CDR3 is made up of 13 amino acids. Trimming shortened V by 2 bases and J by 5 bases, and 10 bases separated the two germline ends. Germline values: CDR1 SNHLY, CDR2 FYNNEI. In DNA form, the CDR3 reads TGTGCCAGCAGTGAACTGGGGCGCAACGAGCAGTACTTC. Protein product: CASSELGRNEQYF.

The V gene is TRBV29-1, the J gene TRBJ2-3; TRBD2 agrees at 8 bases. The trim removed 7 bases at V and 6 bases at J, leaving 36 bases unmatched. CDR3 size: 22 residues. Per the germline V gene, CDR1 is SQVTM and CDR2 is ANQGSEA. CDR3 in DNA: TGCAGCGCCTCAGGCTCTTACTGGGGTCTAGCGGGCTCGCATGTGGTCATGGATACGCAGTATTTT. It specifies CSASGSYWGLAGSHVVMDTQYF.

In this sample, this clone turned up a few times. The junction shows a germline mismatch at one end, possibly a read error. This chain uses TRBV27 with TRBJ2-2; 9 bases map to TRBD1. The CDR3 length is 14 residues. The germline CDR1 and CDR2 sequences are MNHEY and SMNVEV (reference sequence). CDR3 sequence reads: CASRGDRVTEELFF. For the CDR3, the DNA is TGTGCCAGCAGAGGGGACAGGGTGACCGAGGAGCTGTTTTTT.

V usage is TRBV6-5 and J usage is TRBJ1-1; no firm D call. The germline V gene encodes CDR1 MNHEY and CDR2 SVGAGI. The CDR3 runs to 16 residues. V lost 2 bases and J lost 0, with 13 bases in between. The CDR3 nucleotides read TGTGCCAGCAGTTACGACCTTGGCCGGCTGAACACTGAAGCTTTCTTT. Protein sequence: CASSYDLGRLNTEAFF.

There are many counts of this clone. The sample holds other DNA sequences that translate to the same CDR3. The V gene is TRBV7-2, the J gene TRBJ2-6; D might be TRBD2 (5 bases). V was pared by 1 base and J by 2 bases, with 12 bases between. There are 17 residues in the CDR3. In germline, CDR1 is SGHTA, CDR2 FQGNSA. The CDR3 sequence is CASSLVVTGTGANVLTF. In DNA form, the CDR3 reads TGTGCCAGCAGCTTAGTGGTGACCGGGACTGGGGCCAACGTCCTGACTTTC.

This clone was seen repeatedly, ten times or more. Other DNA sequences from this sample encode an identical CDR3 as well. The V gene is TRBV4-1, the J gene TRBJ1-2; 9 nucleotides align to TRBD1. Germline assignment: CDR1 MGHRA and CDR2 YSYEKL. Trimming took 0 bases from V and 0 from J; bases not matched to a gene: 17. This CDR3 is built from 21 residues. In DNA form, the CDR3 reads TGCGCCAGCAGCCAAGATCACATCCCCGTGACAGGGGGACGAACTAACTATGGCTACACCTTC. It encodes CASSQDHIPVTGGRTNYGYTF.

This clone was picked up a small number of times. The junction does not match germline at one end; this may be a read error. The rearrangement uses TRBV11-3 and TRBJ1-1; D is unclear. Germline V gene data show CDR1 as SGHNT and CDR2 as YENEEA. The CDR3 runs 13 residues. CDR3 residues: CASSLGENTEAFF. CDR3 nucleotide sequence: TGTGCCAGCAGTTTAGGAGAGAACACTGAAGCTTTCTTT.

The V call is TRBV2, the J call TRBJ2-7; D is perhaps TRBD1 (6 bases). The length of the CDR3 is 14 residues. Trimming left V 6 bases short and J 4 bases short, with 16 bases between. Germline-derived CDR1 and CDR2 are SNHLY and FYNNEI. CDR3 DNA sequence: TGTGCCAGCAGGGGTTTATACAGGGAATACGAGCAGTACGTC. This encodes CASRGLYREYEQYV.

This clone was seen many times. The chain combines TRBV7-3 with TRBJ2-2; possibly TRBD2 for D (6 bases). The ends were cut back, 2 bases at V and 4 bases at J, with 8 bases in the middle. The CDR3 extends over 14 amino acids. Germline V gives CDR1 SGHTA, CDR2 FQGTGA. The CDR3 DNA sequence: TGTGCCAGCAGCTTATTTAGCGGCACCGGGGAGCTGTTTTTT. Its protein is CASSLFSGTGELFF.

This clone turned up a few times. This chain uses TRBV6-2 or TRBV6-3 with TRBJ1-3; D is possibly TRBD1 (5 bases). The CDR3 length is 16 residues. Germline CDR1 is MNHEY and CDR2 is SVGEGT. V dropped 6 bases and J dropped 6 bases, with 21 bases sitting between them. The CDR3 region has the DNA TGTGCCAGCAGCAGATCCTCTACGGGACGCAAAAACACCATATATTTT. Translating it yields CASSRSSTGRKNTIYF.

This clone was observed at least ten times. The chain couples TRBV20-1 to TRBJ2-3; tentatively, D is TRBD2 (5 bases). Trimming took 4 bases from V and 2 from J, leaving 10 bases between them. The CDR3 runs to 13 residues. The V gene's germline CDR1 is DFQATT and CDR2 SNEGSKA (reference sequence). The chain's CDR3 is CSATGELTDTQYF. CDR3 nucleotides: TGCAGTGCTACCGGGGAGCTCACAGATACGCAGTATTTT.

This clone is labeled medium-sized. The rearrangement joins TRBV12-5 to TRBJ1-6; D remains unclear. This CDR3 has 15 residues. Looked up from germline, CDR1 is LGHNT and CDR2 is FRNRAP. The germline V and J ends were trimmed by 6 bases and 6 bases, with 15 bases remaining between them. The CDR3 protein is CASGFSLGFNSPLHF. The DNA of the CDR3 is TGTGCTAGTGGCTTTAGTCTGGGTTTTAATTCACCCCTCCACTTT.

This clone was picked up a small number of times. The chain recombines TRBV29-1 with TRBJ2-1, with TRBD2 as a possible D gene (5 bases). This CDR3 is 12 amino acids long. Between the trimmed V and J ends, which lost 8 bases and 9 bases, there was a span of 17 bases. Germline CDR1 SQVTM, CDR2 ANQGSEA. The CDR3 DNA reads TGCAGCACGTCGGGATTCCAGAGTGAGCAGTTCTTC. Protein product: CSTSGFQSEQFF.

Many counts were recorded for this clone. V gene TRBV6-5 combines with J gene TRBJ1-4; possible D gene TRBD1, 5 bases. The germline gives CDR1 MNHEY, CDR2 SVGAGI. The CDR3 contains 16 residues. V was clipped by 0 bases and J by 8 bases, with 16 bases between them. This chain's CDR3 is CASSYSGRQGGEKLFF. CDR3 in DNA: TGTGCCAGCAGTTACTCCGGTAGGCAGGGAGGAGAAAAACTGTTTTTT.

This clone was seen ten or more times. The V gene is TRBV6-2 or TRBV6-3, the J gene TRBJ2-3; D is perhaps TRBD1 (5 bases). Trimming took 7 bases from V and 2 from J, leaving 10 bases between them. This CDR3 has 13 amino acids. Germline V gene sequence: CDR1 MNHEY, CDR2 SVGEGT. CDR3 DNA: TGTGCCAGCAAAAGGGGCTTCACAGATACGCAGTATTTT. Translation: CASKRGFTDTQYF.

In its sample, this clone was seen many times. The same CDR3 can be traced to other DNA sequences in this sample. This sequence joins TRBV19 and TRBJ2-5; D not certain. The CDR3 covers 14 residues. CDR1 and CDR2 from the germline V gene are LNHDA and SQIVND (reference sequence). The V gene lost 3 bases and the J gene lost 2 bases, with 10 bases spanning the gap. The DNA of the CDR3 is TGTGCCAGTAGTATCGGACCATCTCAAGAGACCCAGTACTTC. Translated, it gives CASSIGPSQETQYF.

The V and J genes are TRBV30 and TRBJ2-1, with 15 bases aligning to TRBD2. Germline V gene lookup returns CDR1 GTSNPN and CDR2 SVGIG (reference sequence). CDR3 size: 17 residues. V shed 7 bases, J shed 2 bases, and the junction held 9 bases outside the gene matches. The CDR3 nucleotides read TGTGCCTCTACGGGACTAGCGGGAGGTAAAGCCTACAATGAGCAGTTCTTC. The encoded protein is CASTGLAGGKAYNEQFF.

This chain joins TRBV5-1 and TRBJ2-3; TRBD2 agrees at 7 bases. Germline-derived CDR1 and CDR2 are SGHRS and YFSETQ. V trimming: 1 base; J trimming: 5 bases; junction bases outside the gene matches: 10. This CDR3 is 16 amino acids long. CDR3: CASSLMGLLAVDTQYF. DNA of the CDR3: TGCGCCAGCAGCTTGATGGGCCTTCTAGCGGTAGATACGCAGTATTTT.

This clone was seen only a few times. The CDR3 DNA is TGTGCCAGCCGGACAGCCGCTCAGCCCCAGCATTTT. This translates into CASRTAAQPQHF. The V and J genes are TRBV6-1 and TRBJ1-5, with D tentatively TRBD1 (6 bases). Germline V CDR1 and CDR2: MNHNS, SASEGT. V lost 8 bases and J 6 bases, leaving 11 bases between the germline ends. The CDR3 runs to 12 residues.

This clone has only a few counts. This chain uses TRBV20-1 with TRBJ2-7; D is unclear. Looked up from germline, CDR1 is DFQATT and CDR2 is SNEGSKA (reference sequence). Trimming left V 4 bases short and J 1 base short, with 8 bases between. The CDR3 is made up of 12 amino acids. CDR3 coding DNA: TGCAGTGCTATTAAGGTTTCCTACGAGCAGTACTTC. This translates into CSAIKVSYEQYF.